This T cell receptor (beta chain) comes out of a study of blood T cell repertoires in COVID-19 (dated by TCRdb to the early 2020s). The study in broad terms: Collaborator samples came from the United States, Italy and Spain and covered acute and convalescent phases of COVID-19. The prospective study material was composed of cDNA or gDNA derived from T cells, B-cell-depleted T cells, or PBMCs. Deeply sampled blood TCRbeta repertoires from subjects exposed to, actively infected with, or recovered from COVID-19 were included in the dataset. A freely available public database, intended as a resource for researchers studying the immune response to SARS-CoV-2, is where the repertoires were released. The samples were drawn from two sources: the first 160 participants of the ongoing ImmuneRACE study, and 1,254 subjects contributed by 6 global collaborators. Nearly every sample came with metadata listing a de-identified subject ID, COVID-19 status, age in years and sex. Where available, HLA class I and class II types were obtained from metadata supplied by the sample provider rather than from assay-based typing. General findings and caveats noted by the study authors: Clinical and demographic metadata were provided uncurated, with the amount varying by source and participant.

TCRbeta CDR3 regions were amplified from genomic DNA by means of the immunoSEQ Assay, a bias-controlled multiplex PCR. The source study handled its data this way. The number of nucleated cells in each sample was estimated by amplification of reference gene primers within the assay. To quantify the absolute abundance of each unique TCRbeta CDR3 rearrangement, sequence reads were collapsed and filtered. For each sample, productive Simpson clonality was calculated as the square root of Simpson's diversity index over productive rearrangements. TCRdb took over this immuneACCESS table, retaining in-frame rearrangements with V and J assigned. Such tables are incomplete; in checked studies, under half of the missing clones stem from an unresolved V gene, and the remainder is unexplained. The V and J calls and clone size are taken from that table; D and trimming were inferred from the DNA. For this sample there are 200,000 to 250,000 clones; 82% appear just once. The ten largest clones take up around 3.4% of the sample.

The CDR3 numbers 10 residues from cysteine through phenylalanine. The only DNA kept is the CDR3, 30 bases in frame from the first base. V and J are truncated by 8 bases and 8 bases respectively, leaving an intervening sequence of 9 bases. The germline V gene supplies CDR1 SGHVS and CDR2 FQNEAQ. This clone was seen only a few times. Its target antigen remains unknown. The sample holds no much larger clone one base away, and base qualities are not on file. Enrolling through a virtual design, the prospective study's participants ranged in age from roughly 18 to 90 years and lived across some 23 United States geographic areas. In the prospective study, participants were assigned to cohorts based on the clinical history participants reported in a screening survey and a study questionnaire. ImmuneRACE Cohort 3 recovered participants were defined by two consecutive negative NP/OP PCR tests, healthcare professional clearance, or symptom resolution. In the prospective study, mobile phlebotomists collected whole blood, serum and a nasopharyngeal or oropharyngeal swab from each participant. Prospective study participants could optionally give additional blood draws and questionnaires over an approximately two-month period. Before DNA extraction, prospective study blood samples were shipped either frozen or at room temperature.

The sequencing input was PBMCs or T cells enriched from blood (not recorded which). The clonotype comes from a woman aged 55-70 years who had recovered from COVID-19. The V and J segments used are TRBV7-8 and TRBJ1-2, with an unclear D gene assignment. The nucleotides are TGTGCCAGCGGCCCGGGGGGCTACACCTTC. Its amino acids are CASGPGGYTF. When the CDR3 is completed using the reference TRBV7-8 and TRBJ1-2 genes on either side, the full variable domain is GAGVSQSPRYKVAKRGQDVALRCDPISGHVSLFWYQQALGQGPEFLTYFQNEAQLDKSGLPSDRFFAERPEGSVSTLKIQRTQQEDSAVYLCASGPGGYTFGSGTRLTVV.